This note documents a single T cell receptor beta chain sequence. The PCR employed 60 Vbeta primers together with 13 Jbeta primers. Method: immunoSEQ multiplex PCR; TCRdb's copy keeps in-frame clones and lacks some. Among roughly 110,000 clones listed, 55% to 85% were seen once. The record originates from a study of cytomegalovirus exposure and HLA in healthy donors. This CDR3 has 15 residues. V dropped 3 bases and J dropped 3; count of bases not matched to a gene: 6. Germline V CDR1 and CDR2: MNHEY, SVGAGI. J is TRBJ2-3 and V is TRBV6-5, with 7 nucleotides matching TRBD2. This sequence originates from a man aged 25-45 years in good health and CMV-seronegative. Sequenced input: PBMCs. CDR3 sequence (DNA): TGTGCCAGCAGTTATGCGGCGGGGGAGACAGATACGCAGTATTTT. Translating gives CASSYAAGETDTQYF.